The 25 T cell receptor beta chains below were found in one sample sequenced in a study of STAT3 mutations in large granular lymphocyte leukemia. Whole-study findings and limits: Every T-cell large granular lymphocyte leukemia patient had at least one immunodominant TCR beta clonotype.

These receptors lack a known antigen. The assay was immunoSEQ multiplex PCR, and TCRdb's table has in-frame clones only and misses some. Found here are about 15,000 clones, roughly four fifths of them singletons; the top ten hold 8.6%. The sequenced sample was peripheral blood mononuclear cells. The source of these receptors is a man aged 45 to 65 with T-cell large granular lymphocyte leukemia. Some clones in this sample may be carry-over from other donors' samples.

CDR3 DNA: TGCGCCAGCAGCTCCCGGACAGGGGGCACAGATACGCAGTATTTT. As protein: CASSSRTGGTDTQYF. V is TRBV5-1 and J is TRBJ2-3; 9 bases are shared with TRBD1. Unmatched junction bases numbered 3, after V lost 3 bases and J lost 1 base. Germline V lookup: CDR1 SGHRS, CDR2 YFSETQ. The CDR3 totals 15 residues.

This clone was recorded once. This chain joins TRBV9 and TRBJ2-1; D gene ambiguous. This CDR3 contains 15 residues. V lost 2 bases to trimming and J lost 1 base, with 10 bases between them. Germline V gene lookup returns CDR1 SGDLS and CDR2 YYNGEE. This CDR3 is CASSVDRGSYNEQFF. CDR3 DNA: TGTGCCAGCAGCGTCGACCGAGGTTCCTACAATGAGCAGTTCTTC.

The chain recombines TRBV5-1 with TRBJ2-7; D remains unclear. V dropped 3 bases and J dropped 6 bases, with 13 bases sitting between them. The length of the CDR3 is 13 residues. In germline, CDR1 is SGHRS, CDR2 YFSETQ. The CDR3 protein is CASSSVGSGEQYF. CDR3 in DNA: TGCGCCAGCAGCTCCGTGGGGTCGGGCGAGCAGTACTTC.

This chain links TRBV5-1 with TRBJ2-7; 10 nucleotides match TRBD2. V was clipped by 4 bases and J by 3 bases; unmatched bases: 7. This CDR3 comprises 15 residues. Germline loops: CDR1 SGHRS, CDR2 YFSETQ. In DNA, the CDR3 is TGCGCCAGCAGCCTGGGGACTAGCGTCGGCTACGAGCAGTACTTC. Its protein product is CASSLGTSVGYEQYF.

The chain is built from TRBV6-5 and TRBJ1-2; TRBD1 matches at 7 bases. Germline V gene data show CDR1 as MNHEY and CDR2 as SVGAGI. The CDR3 loop spans 12 amino acids. Trimming cost V 5 bases and J 7 bases; bases outside gene matches: 4. The DNA of the CDR3 is TGTGCCAGCAGTACAGGGGTGCGTGGCTACACCTTC. Protein: CASSTGVRGYTF.

The chain is built from TRBV5-6 and TRBJ2-7; maybe TRBD1 (6 bases). V was clipped by 3 bases and J by 7 bases, with 8 bases between them. This CDR3 has 11 residues. CDR1 is SGHDT, CDR2 YYEEEE, per germline. The DNA of the CDR3 is TGTGCCAGCAGCTATGACAGGGAGCAGTACTTC. It yields the protein CASSYDREQYF.

The V gene is TRBV6-5, the J gene TRBJ1-5; D is uncertain. Germline CDR1 MNHEY, CDR2 SVGAGI. V was shortened by 6 bases and J by 0 bases, with 6 bases between the two germline ends. The CDR3 consists of 13 residues. The CDR3 here is CASRRDSNQPQHF. Written as DNA, the CDR3 is TGTGCCAGCAGGCGAGATAGCAATCAGCCCCAGCATTTT.

In nucleotides, the CDR3 is TGTGCCAGCAGCTTAGAGGCAGGGGGCAGCTCCTACGAGCAGTACTTC. Protein: CASSLEAGGSSYEQYF. This chain links TRBV7-9 with TRBJ2-7; 8 bases are shared with TRBD1. Germline CDR1 is SEHNR and CDR2 is FQNEAQ (reference sequence). V lost 1 base and J lost 0; bases outside the gene matches: 5. This CDR3 has 16 amino acids.

This chain joins TRBV11-3 and TRBJ2-1; D uncertain. The CDR3 sequence is 13 residues long. The V end was cut by 0 bases, the J end by 10 bases, with 10 bases between. CDR1 SGHNT and CDR2 YENEEA come from the germline V gene. The CDR3 DNA follows: TGTGCCAGCAGCTTAGATTGGTCGCGAGAGCAGTTCTTC. This encodes CASSLDWSREQFF.

The gene calls are TRBV25-1 and TRBJ2-7, with 7 bases identical to TRBD1. V lost 0 bases, J lost 7 bases, and 12 bases stayed unmatched. Germline V gene sequence: CDR1 MGHDK, CDR2 SYGVNS. This CDR3 spans 16 amino acids. The CDR3 region has the DNA TGTGCCAGCAGTGAATATAATAGAGGGGGCGCGTTAGAGCAGTACTTC. This codes for CASSEYNRGGALEQYF.

The chain links TRBV5-1 to TRBJ2-7; 11 nucleotides align to TRBD2. Germline CDR1 and CDR2: SGHRS and YFSETQ. V lost 7 bases, J lost 1 base, and 10 bases stayed unmatched. The CDR3 is 16 amino acids. CDR3 nucleotide sequence: TGCGCCAGCCGACCTACAGGACTAGCGGGTTCCTACGAGCAGTACTTC. It codes for CASRPTGLAGSYEQYF. Combining the CDR3 with reference TRBV5-1 and TRBJ2-7 gives the whole variable domain KAGVTQTPRYLIKTRGQQVTLSCSPISGHRSVSWYQQTPGQGLQFLFEYFSETQRNKGNFPGRFSGRQFSNSRSEMNVSTLELGDSALYLCASRPTGLAGSYEQYFGPGTRLTVT.

The rearrangement links TRBV30 to TRBJ2-7, with D perhaps given as TRBD1 or TRBD2 (7 bases each). Looked up from germline, CDR1 is GTSNPN and CDR2 is SVGIG (reference sequence). The CDR3 consists of 12 residues. The germline V and J ends were trimmed by 1 base and 7 bases, with 11 bases remaining between them. This CDR3 reads CAWSGQGGEQYF. CDR3 in DNA: TGTGCCTGGAGTGGACAGGGAGGGGAGCAGTACTTC.

The chain joins TRBV11-3 to TRBJ2-5; D perhaps matches TRBD1 (6 bases). Germline values: CDR1 SGHNT, CDR2 YENEEA. Trimming removed 4 bases from V and 5 bases from J, with 11 bases in between. This CDR3 comprises 13 residues. CDR3 sequence (DNA): TGTGCCAGCAGCTCCCAGGGGTCGGAGACCCAGTACTTC. Protein product: CASSSQGSETQYF.

The chain recombines TRBV10-3 with TRBJ2-7; D may correspond to TRBD1 or TRBD2 (5 bases each). Germline CDR1 ENHRY, CDR2 SYGVKD. Trimming stripped 3 bases from V and 3 bases from J, with 9 bases between. CDR3 length: 13 residues. This CDR3 is CAISDRDGYEQYF. DNA of the CDR3: TGTGCCATCAGTGACAGGGACGGCTACGAGCAGTACTTC.

For the CDR3, the DNA is TGCAGTGCTGGCGAGGGTGGCTACACCTTC. Amino acid sequence: CSAGEGGYTF. The chain employs TRBV20-1 and TRBJ1-2; no firm D call. The ends were cut back, 5 bases at V and 7 bases at J, with 8 bases in the middle. The CDR3 loop spans 10 amino acids. Germline V lookup: CDR1 DFQATT, CDR2 SNEGSKA (reference sequence).

The chain joins TRBV9 to TRBJ1-4; 8 bases fit TRBD1. CDR3 length: 14 amino acids. The junction had 5 bases not matched to a gene; V was cut back by 3 bases and J by 7 bases. Germline-derived CDR1 and CDR2 are SGDLS and YYNGEE. CDR3 coding DNA: TGTGCCAGCAGCGCTCAGGGGGCAGGTGAAAAACTGTTTTTT. Protein product: CASSAQGAGEKLFF.

The chain couples TRBV19 to TRBJ1-1; D unresolved. V shed 3 bases and J shed 1 base, with 6 bases lying between them. The germline CDR1 and CDR2 sequences are LNHDA and SQIVND (reference sequence). This CDR3 spans 13 amino acids. The CDR3 DNA reads as TGTGCCAGTAGTATTGGGGAGAACACTGAAGCTTTCTTT. As protein: CASSIGENTEAFF.

V is TRBV19 and J is TRBJ2-7, with 10 bases matching TRBD1. The CDR3 loop spans 13 amino acids. Germline V CDR1 and CDR2: LNHDA, SQIVND (reference sequence). After removal of 4 bases from V and 5 bases from J, the junction contained 2 bases not matched to a gene. The chain's CDR3 is CASSTGTGDEQYF. In nucleotides, the CDR3 is TGTGCCAGTAGTACCGGGACAGGGGACGAGCAGTACTTC.

The chain uses TRBV4-2 and TRBJ2-1; maybe TRBD2 (6 bases). The CDR3 has 13 amino acids. CDR1 LGHNA and CDR2 YNFKEQ come from the germline V gene. V gave up 1 base and J gave up 10 bases, with 11 bases separating them. The CDR3 region is CASSQAERGEQFF. The DNA of the CDR3 is TGTGCCAGCAGCCAAGCCGAACGGGGGGAGCAGTTCTTC.

The J gene is TRBJ2-4, the V gene TRBV2; 10 bases map to TRBD2. This CDR3 has 16 amino acids. V shed 8 bases and J 2 bases; nucleotides not matched to a gene: 9. Germline V CDR1 and CDR2: SNHLY, FYNNEI. The CDR3 here is CASDNLAGVTKNIQYF. In nucleotides, the CDR3 is TGTGCCAGCGATAACCTAGCGGGGGTCACCAAAAACATTCAGTACTTC.

The chain recombines TRBV7-9 with TRBJ1-3, with TRBD1 matching 7 bases. The length of the CDR3 is 14 residues. With 5 bases clipped from V and 3 bases from J, the junction kept 4 bases outside the gene matches. Germline V lookup: CDR1 SEHNR, CDR2 FQNEAQ (reference sequence). The CDR3 sequence: CASSVGQVGNTIYF. CDR3 nucleotides: TGTGCCAGCAGCGTTGGACAGGTTGGAAACACCATATATTTT.

V usage is TRBV5-4 and J usage is TRBJ1-2, with no clear D. This CDR3 is built from 13 residues. Germline CDR1 SGHNT, CDR2 YYREEE (reference sequence). V lost 4 bases to trimming and J lost 4 bases, with 11 bases between them. CDR3 in amino acids: CASSADGFYGYTF. CDR3 nucleotides: TGTGCCAGCAGCGCAGATGGTTTCTATGGCTACACCTTC.

For the CDR3, the DNA is TGTGCCAGTAGTAAGGCGGGGAGCACAGATACGCAGTATTTT. This translates into CASSKAGSTDTQYF. J is TRBJ2-3 and V is TRBV19, with a weak D call TRBD2 (6 bases). This CDR3 has 14 residues. Germline-derived CDR1 and CDR2 are LNHDA and SQIVND (reference sequence). Trimming removed 4 bases from V and 0 bases from J, with 8 bases in between.

The chain uses TRBV10-3 and TRBJ2-7; perhaps TRBD2 as D (6 bases). CDR1 and CDR2 from the germline V gene are ENHRY and SYGVKD. V shed 3 bases and J shed 3 bases, with 12 bases lying between them. The CDR3 is 14 amino acids. CDR3 amino acids: CAISDSLGGYEQYF. The CDR3 region has the DNA TGTGCCATCAGTGACTCTCTCGGGGGCTACGAGCAGTACTTC.

The CDR3 is CASSRSSGGQPNNEQFF. The CDR3 coding sequence is TGTGCCAGCTCACGTTCTAGCGGGGGGCAACCAAACAATGAGCAGTTCTTC. The chain is built from TRBV18 and TRBJ2-1; 11 nucleotides match TRBD2. V dropped 4 bases and J dropped 5; count of bases not matched to a gene: 10. The CDR3 totals 17 residues. The germline CDR1 and CDR2 sequences are KGHSH and LQKENI. The full variable domain, rest sourced from reference TRBV18 and TRBJ2-1, is NAGVMQNPRHLVRRRGQEARLRCSPMKGHSHVYWYRQLPEEGLKFMVYLQKENIIDESGMPKERFSAEFPKEGPSILRIQQVVRGDSAAYFCASSRSSGGQPNNEQFFGPGTRLTVL.